This TCR beta chain was captured by sequencing in a study of shared clonotypes between healthy human individuals. Whole-study findings and limits: Across subsets, estimated richness was generally greater for naive than for memory populations. Although depth was large, rarefaction showed that sequencing of the sorted subsets was incomplete.

This clone was counted between two and nine times. What it binds is not known. An assay was performed, and its level was deep. In the source study's methods: Junction-only sequences without quality scores were provided by ImmunoSEQ, so filtering was different. TCRdb keeps only in-frame clones here, not all; method: immunoSEQ multiplex PCR. That table gives V, J and clone size, and the DNA gave D and trimming. Of about 2.3 million clones listed, under 95% were seen once; the top ten hold 0.37%. The V gene's germline CDR1 is LNHDA and CDR2 SQIVND (reference sequence). V was pared by 5 bases and J by 8 bases, with 4 bases of the junction left unmatched. This CDR3 region has 13 residues.

The V call is TRBV19, the J call TRBJ1-4; 8 bases agree with TRBD1. The TCR originated in a man aged 18 to 30 in good health. Some clones in this sample may be carry-over from other donors' samples. The material sequenced was naive CD4+ T cells from PBMCs. Indicated subset: CD45RA+ positively selected. The CDR3, as DNA: TGTGCCAGTAGTTACAGGGGGAGAGAAAAACTGTTTTTT. This codes for CASSYRGREKLFF.